One and the same sample provided the 30 T cell receptor beta chains below, sequenced in a study of human T cells and chemical hapten exposure. As to time point: patch test 1, 2 weeks after DPC sensitization. The treatment: therapeutic diphenylcyclopropenone sensitization with weekly scalp DPC. TCRdb re-analysed the RACE reads in MiXCR, keeping a single row per CDR3 protein. In the table there are just under 350,000 distinct CDR3 sequences, around 7% of which are singletons. The sample was whole blood, taken in connection with sensitization to the hapten diphenylcyclopropenone (DPC). These receptors all stem from a woman under 30 with alopecia areata. Some clones in this sample may be carry-over from other donors' samples.

This clonotype was seen a few times. The chain carries TRBV5-8 and TRBJ2-7, with a tentative D call TRBD1 (6 bases). V dropped 1 base and J dropped 5 bases, with 16 bases sitting between them. CDR3 size: 15 residues. Per germline, CDR1 SGHTS and CDR2 YDEGEE. The CDR3 is CASSLRQESMHEQYF. CDR3 coding DNA: TGTGCCAGCAGCTTGAGACAGGAAAGCATGCACGAGCAGTACTTC.

The rearrangement uses TRBV5-1 and TRBJ2-3; D might be TRBD2 (5 bases). The CDR3 sequence is 13 residues long. From germline, CDR1 is SGHRS and CDR2 YFSETQ. V lost 7 bases, J lost 6 bases, and 15 bases lay in between. CDR3 coding DNA: TGCGCCAGCTTCTTCTTTACGGGGGATACGCAGTATTTT. It translates to CASFFFTGDTQYF.

In its sample, this clonotype was seen many times. CDR3 sequence: CASRQGSSNEKLFF. CDR3 DNA sequence: TGCGCCAGTCGGCAGGGGAGCTCTAATGAAAAACTGTTTTTT. This chain joins TRBV5-1 and TRBJ1-4; TRBD1 is a possible D gene (6 bases). CDR3 length: 14 residues. Germline V lookup: CDR1 SGHRS, CDR2 YFSETQ. V lost 8 bases and J 3 bases, leaving 14 bases between the germline ends.

This chain uses TRBV29-1 with TRBJ1-1; D gene ambiguous. Trimming pared 1 base from V and 3 bases from J, leaving 9 bases between. This CDR3 is built from 13 residues. Germline V lookup: CDR1 SQVTM, CDR2 ANQGSEA. The CDR3 DNA is TGCAGCGTTGAAGTAAGGAGTGACACTGAAGCTTTCTTT. Protein sequence: CSVEVRSDTEAFF.

As regards this clonotype: This may be a read error: a much more frequent sequence differs by one nucleotide. This rearrangement joins TRBV11-2 to TRBJ2-7; TRBD2 might be the D (6 bases). CDR1 is SGHAT and CDR2 is FQNNGV in the germline V gene. V lost 5 bases, J lost 0 bases, and 11 bases lay in between. The CDR3 is made up of 14 amino acids. CDR3 DNA sequence: TGTGCCAGCAGCCCCCTGGGGGGCTCCTACGAGCAGTACTTC. It is translated as CASSPLGGSYEQYF.

This clonotype was found many times. The rearrangement joins TRBV9 to TRBJ2-3, with D unclear. Trimming took 0 bases from V and 4 from J, leaving 15 bases between them. Germline lookup yields CDR1 SGDLS and CDR2 YYNGEE. The length of the CDR3 is 16 residues. CDR3 in amino acids: CASSVEGHSRPDTQYF. Here the CDR3 DNA reads TGTGCCAGCAGCGTAGAGGGCCACTCGAGGCCAGATACGCAGTATTTT.

This clonotype was found a few times. CDR3 in amino acids: CAIRTGSTEAFF. The CDR3 DNA reads as TGTGCCATCAGGACAGGGAGTACTGAAGCTTTCTTT. The chain joins TRBV10-3 to TRBJ1-1; TRBD1 matches 7 bases. From germline, CDR1 is ENHRY and CDR2 SYGVKD. V lost 6 bases to trimming and J lost 5 bases; unmatched junction nucleotides: 3. The CDR3 extends over 12 amino acids.

This clonotype was detected only a few times. The CDR3, as DNA: TGTGCCAGCAGTGAGGGTGGACTTAACTACGAGCAGTACTTC. Its translation: CASSEGGLNYEQYF. This chain connects TRBV2 to TRBJ2-7, with D perhaps TRBD2 (5 bases). Trimming shortened V by 3 bases and J by 3 bases, and 12 bases separated the two germline ends. CDR1 is SNHLY, CDR2 FYNNEI, per germline. This CDR3 spans 14 amino acids. Based on the CDR3 plus reference TRBV2 and TRBJ2-7, the full variable domain is EPEVTQTPSHQVTQMGQEVILRCVPISNHLYFYWYRQILGQKVEFLVSFYNNEISEKSEIFDDQFSVERPDGSNFTLKIRSTKLEDSAMYFCASSEGGLNYEQYFGPGTRLTVT.

The chain recombines TRBV5-1 with TRBJ1-1; tentatively, D is TRBD1 (6 bases). Trimming took off 0 bases at V and 4 bases at J, with 10 bases between the two ends. This CDR3 comprises 14 residues. Germline assignment: CDR1 SGHRS and CDR2 YFSETQ. The DNA for the CDR3 is TGCGCCAGCAGCTTGGAGGGGGTTCGCACTGAAGCTTTCTTT. It yields the protein CASSLEGVRTEAFF.

The J gene is TRBJ1-5, the V gene TRBV6-1; no firm D call. The CDR3 is 15 residues long. Germline loops: CDR1 MNHNS, CDR2 SASEGT. V was shortened by 2 bases and J by 2 bases, with 10 bases between the two germline ends. The CDR3, as DNA: TGTGCCAGCAGTGAAAACGGGGTTGGCAATCAGCCCCAGCATTTT. It yields the protein CASSENGVGNQPQHF.

V usage is TRBV18 and J usage is TRBJ2-6; 8 positions match TRBD1. V lost 4 bases and J lost 2; bases outside the gene matches: 10. Germline CDR1 is KGHSH and CDR2 is LQKENI. The CDR3 is 18 residues long. The CDR3 DNA reads TGTGCCAGCTCACTGTGGACAGGGACGGCTCCTGGGGCCAACGTCCTGACTTTC. It encodes CASSLWTGTAPGANVLTF.

This clonotype was picked up a small number of times. Here the CDR3 reads CASSEEAQNTEAFF. DNA of the CDR3: TGTGCCAGCAGTGAAGAAGCGCAGAACACTGAAGCTTTCTTT. The chain uses TRBV6-1 and TRBJ1-1; no definite D call. Trimming took off 1 base at V and 1 base at J, with 7 bases between the two ends. CDR3 size: 14 residues. Germline CDR1 MNHNS, CDR2 SASEGT.

Many counts were recorded for this clonotype. The chain has TRBV18 and TRBJ2-5, with D perhaps TRBD1 (5 bases). V lost 3 bases and J 4 bases, leaving 15 bases between the germline ends. The CDR3 is 15 residues long. The germline V gene encodes CDR1 KGHSH and CDR2 LQKENI. The CDR3: CASSPPMGQPETQYF. The CDR3 DNA follows: TGTGCCAGCTCACCCCCGATGGGGCAGCCAGAGACCCAGTACTTC.

This clonotype was seen a handful of times. V usage is TRBV20-1 and J usage is TRBJ2-1; D tentatively fits TRBD1 or TRBD2 (6 bases each). The CDR3 loop spans 15 amino acids. Germline V gene data show CDR1 as DFQATT and CDR2 as SNEGSKA (reference sequence). Deletions cut 0 bases from V and 2 bases from J, with 11 bases between. CDR3 in amino acids: CSARDAGTPYNEQFF. DNA for the CDR3: TGCAGTGCTAGAGATGCGGGGACACCCTACAATGAGCAGTTCTTC.

This clonotype came up a few times. This CDR3 reads CASSPFRGANSPLHF. The CDR3 bases are TGTGCCAGCAGCCCGTTTAGGGGGGCTAATTCACCCCTCCACTTT. The chain couples TRBV7-2 to TRBJ1-6; possibly TRBD1 for D (6 bases). V lost 5 bases and J lost 6, with 14 bases in between. Germline CDR1 is SGHTA and CDR2 is FQGNSA. This CDR3 has 15 amino acids. The whole variable domain, filled in from reference TRBV7-2 and TRBJ1-6, reads GAGVSQSPSNKVTEKGKDVELRCDPISGHTALYWYRQSLGQGLEFLIYFQGNSAPDKSGLPSDRFSAERTGGSVSTLTIQRTQQEDSAVYLCASSPFRGANSPLHFGNGTRLTVT.

This clonotype was observed a few times. The J gene is TRBJ1-2, the V gene TRBV12-3 or TRBV12-4; TRBD1 matches 7 bases. V was clipped by 0 bases and J by 4 bases; unmatched bases: 5. CDR3 size: 15 residues. The CDR3 bases are TGTGCCAGCAGTTTAGCGGGGGGACAGCTCTATGGCTACACCTTC. This gives the protein CASSLAGGQLYGYTF.

This clonotype was seen repeatedly, ten times or more. This chain joins TRBV18 and TRBJ2-2; D gene unclear. CDR3 length: 12 residues. Germline V gene lookup returns CDR1 KGHSH and CDR2 LQKENI. Deletions cut 4 bases from V and 7 bases from J, with 7 bases between. The CDR3 nucleotides are TGTGCCAGCTCACTCGTTGACGGGGAGCTGTTTTTT. Its translation is CASSLVDGELFF.

This clonotype occurred many times. Here the CDR3 DNA reads TGTGCCAGCACCCTGATGGGGACTGACTCTGGAAACACCATATATTTT. This codes for CASTLMGTDSGNTIYF. The rearrangement joins TRBV7-8 to TRBJ1-3; TRBD1 is a possible D gene (5 bases). V was cut by 7 bases and J by 0 bases, with 16 bases left in between. From germline, CDR1 is SGHVS and CDR2 FQNEAQ. The CDR3 extends over 16 amino acids.

At least ten counts were recorded for this clonotype. The rearrangement links TRBV5-1 to TRBJ2-7; D is possibly TRBD1 (5 bases). The V and J ends lost 0 bases and 4 bases respectively, with 14 bases between them. This CDR3 comprises 15 residues. Germline CDR1 SGHRS, CDR2 YFSETQ. CDR3: CASSLGGPGVYEQYF. Written as DNA, the CDR3 is TGCGCCAGCAGCTTGGGGGGCCCGGGCGTGTACGAGCAGTACTTC. Full variable domain (outside the CDR3, taken from reference TRBV5-1 and TRBJ2-7): KAGVTQTPRYLIKTRGQQVTLSCSPISGHRSVSWYQQTPGQGLQFLFEYFSETQRNKGNFPGRFSGRQFSNSRSEMNVSTLELGDSALYLCASSLGGPGVYEQYFGPGTRLTVT.

This clonotype was counted a few times. This chain joins TRBV6-6 and TRBJ1-1; TRBD1 is a possible D gene (6 bases). The CDR3 runs to 15 residues. Trimming took 6 bases from V and 2 from J, leaving 16 bases between them. CDR1 MNHNY and CDR2 SVGAGI come from the germline V gene (reference sequence). CDR3 nucleotides: TGTGCCAGCAGCTCCCAGGGGACGGCAAACACTGAAGCTTTCTTT. It translates to CASSSQGTANTEAFF.

This chain links TRBV12-3 or TRBV12-4 with TRBJ2-3; TRBD2 matches at 7 bases. Trimming at V came to 7 bases and at J to 6 bases, leaving 10 bases not matched to a gene. The CDR3 extends over 14 amino acids. DNA for the CDR3: TGTGCCAGCACCGTACTAGCGATAGGTGATACGCAGTATTTT. Protein product: CASTVLAIGDTQYF.

This sequence joins TRBV23-1 and TRBJ2-5, with unresolved D. TRBV23-1 is an ORF, and what it does is uncertain. With 3 bases removed from V and 8 bases from J, the gap between germline ends came to 13 bases. There are 13 residues in the CDR3. In DNA, the CDR3 is TGCGCCAGCAGTCACCCCCCCCGGCGAACCCAGTACTTC. It encodes CASSHPPRRTQYF.

This clonotype was counted ten times or more. The chain links TRBV4-3 to TRBJ2-7, with D possibly TRBD2 on 6 matching bases. Germline V lookup: CDR1 LGHNA, CDR2 YSLEER. This CDR3 spans 16 amino acids. V was pared by 4 bases and J by 2 bases, with 18 bases between. The CDR3 nucleotides read TGCGCCAGCAGCCCGTCCGGGAGCCTAACTACCTACGAGCAGTACTTC. Encoded protein: CASSPSGSLTTYEQYF.

The chain employs TRBV12-5 and TRBJ2-5, with 7 bases matching TRBD1. This CDR3 contains 15 residues. Germline V gene lookup returns CDR1 LGHNT and CDR2 FRNRAP. V dropped 2 bases and J dropped 2; count of bases not matched to a gene: 5. The CDR3 coding sequence is TGTGCTAGTGGTTTGAACAGGGGTACTCAAGAGACCCAGTACTTC. As protein: CASGLNRGTQETQYF.

This clonotype was detected only a few times. The chain joins TRBV5-1 to TRBJ2-5; 7 nucleotides align to TRBD1. The germline CDR1 and CDR2 sequences are SGHRS and YFSETQ. The V segment lost 4 bases and the J segment 3 bases; nucleotides outside the gene matches: 6. The CDR3 is made up of 14 amino acids. CDR3 sequence (DNA): TGCGCCAGCAGCCCCGACAGGGTCGAAGAGACCCAGTACTTC. It translates to CASSPDRVEETQYF.

This clonotype was detected many times. The V gene is TRBV29-1, the J gene TRBJ2-1, with 8 bases matching TRBD2. CDR1 is SQVTM, CDR2 ANQGSEA, per germline. V shed 8 bases, J shed 1 base, and the junction held 10 bases outside the gene matches. The CDR3 consists of 15 residues. The CDR3 reads CSTTPGGASYNEQFF. The CDR3 nucleotides are TGCAGCACTACCCCCGGGGGGGCGTCCTACAATGAGCAGTTCTTC.

About this clonotype: A much larger clone lies a single base off, so this may be a read error. The gene calls are TRBV6-2 or TRBV6-3 and TRBJ2-1; D ambiguous. The CDR3 consists of 13 residues. Germline V gene data show CDR1 as MNHEY and CDR2 as SVGEGT. CDR3: CASSYRLYIEQFF. Written as DNA, the CDR3 is TGTGCCAGCAGTTACCGGCTGTACATTGAGCAGTTCTTC.

This clonotype was observed at least ten times. J is TRBJ2-1 and V is TRBV5-4; 7 bases are shared with TRBD2. The trim removed 7 bases at V and 3 bases at J, leaving 10 bases unmatched. Germline V CDR1 and CDR2: SGHNT, YYREEE (reference sequence). The length of the CDR3 is 15 residues. The CDR3: CASGGGLSIYNEQFF. CDR3 bases: TGTGCCAGCGGGGGGGGACTATCAATCTACAATGAGCAGTTCTTC.

This clonotype was seen a handful of times. The V and J genes are TRBV20-1 and TRBJ2-7, with a possible D match to TRBD2 (6 bases). V lost 0 bases and J lost 2, with 11 bases in between. This CDR3 has 14 residues. Germline CDR1 reads DFQATT; CDR2 reads SNEGSKA (reference sequence). CDR3: CSAREDGGAYEQYF. The DNA of the CDR3 is TGCAGTGCTAGAGAAGACGGAGGGGCCTACGAGCAGTACTTC.

The chain couples TRBV28 to TRBJ1-4; D gene unclear. Trimming pared 6 bases from V and 8 bases from J, leaving 10 bases between. The CDR3 loop spans 12 amino acids. Germline loops: CDR1 MDHEN, CDR2 SYDVKM. In DNA, the CDR3 is TGTGCCAGCAGCCTACAGAACGAAAAACTGTTTTTT. Its protein product is CASSLQNEKLFF.